Following are 3 T cell receptor beta chains from one sample sequenced in a study of monozygotic twins with inflammatory bowel disease. No DNA is given; TCRdb re-called the 5' RACE reads and lists each CDR3 protein once. In total, the table holds approximately 400,000 distinct CDR3 sequences. Sequenced material: blood. The receptors shown here come from a human donor with ulcerative colitis or Crohn's disease, or a healthy co-twin of an affected twin (not recorded which).

V usage is TRBV5-1 and J usage is TRBJ1-1; TCRdb's assignment of TRBD1 cannot be checked, as there is no DNA. This CDR3 is built from 14 residues. Germline V lookup: CDR1 SGHRS, CDR2 YFSETQ. The CDR3 protein is CASSLQGEHTEAFF.

This rearrangement joins TRBV28 to TRBJ2-7; TCRdb's D call, TRBD2, is unchecked because there is no DNA. This CDR3 contains 15 residues. Germline loops: CDR1 MDHEN, CDR2 SYDVKM. The CDR3 here is CASSSIAVPTYEQYF. Looking up the rest from reference TRBV28 and TRBJ2-7 gives the full variable domain: DVKVTQSSRYLVKRTGEKVFLECVQDMDHENMFWYRQDPGLGLRLIYFSYDVKMKEKGDIPEGYSVSREKKERFSLILESASTNQTSMYLCASSSIAVPTYEQYFGPGTRLTVT.

V is TRBV4-2 and J is TRBJ2-4. From germline, CDR1 is LGHNA and CDR2 YNFKEQ. The CDR3 extends over 13 amino acids. The CDR3 sequence is CASSQGGENIQYF.